The 9 T cell receptor beta chains below were found in one sample sequenced in a study of radiation and T cells in renal cell carcinoma. The time point: blood 2 weeks post-SBRT. The treatment here: 15 Gy SBRT to primary tumor, nephrectomy 4 weeks later. Sequencing was performed with immunoSEQ multiplex PCR; in TCRdb, only in-frame clones are kept and a portion is missing. The sample yields just over 150,000 clones, over 80% seen once. This material consisted of blood, taken from a patient whose treatment included radiotherapy and nephrectomy. These receptors all stem from a woman between 50 and 59 years old with renal cell carcinoma.

The CDR3 nucleotides read TGTGCCAGCAGAGGGGGAACAGGGGCCCTCTATGGCTACACCTTC. This codes for CASRGGTGALYGYTF. The rearrangement joins TRBV6-1 to TRBJ1-2; 7 bases agree with TRBD1. Germline V gene sequence: CDR1 MNHNS, CDR2 SASEGT. Unmatched junction bases numbered 11, after V lost 6 bases and J lost 4 bases. The CDR3 has 15 amino acids.

V is TRBV7-2 and J is TRBJ2-6, with D hard to call. The V end lost 2 bases, the J end lost 0 bases, and 5 bases lay between the germline ends. This CDR3 has 15 amino acids. Germline loops: CDR1 SGHTA, CDR2 FQGNSA. The CDR3 sequence: CASSLQSSGANVLTF. CDR3 nucleotide sequence: TGTGCCAGCAGCTTACAGTCCTCTGGGGCCAACGTCCTGACTTTC.

The V and J genes are TRBV4-1 and TRBJ2-1; the D gene is possibly TRBD2 (7 bases). From germline, CDR1 is MGHRA and CDR2 YSYEKL. Trimming stripped 1 base from V and 0 bases from J, with 10 bases between. The CDR3 has 16 amino acids. The CDR3 loop is CASSQGRGASYNEQFF. The CDR3 DNA reads as TGCGCCAGCAGCCAAGGACGGGGGGCCTCCTACAATGAGCAGTTCTTC.

This sequence joins TRBV19 and TRBJ2-5, with D possibly being TRBD1 (5 bases). The CDR3 loop spans 13 amino acids. V was shortened by 4 bases and J by 0 bases, with 6 bases between the two germline ends. Germline V lookup: CDR1 LNHDA, CDR2 SQIVND (reference sequence). The DNA for the CDR3 is TGTGCCAGTAGTAAGACAGACCAAGAGACCCAGTACTTC. Amino acid sequence: CASSKTDQETQYF.

This chain links TRBV30 with TRBJ1-2, with 12 positions matching TRBD1. After removal of 7 bases from V and 4 bases from J, the junction contained 4 bases not matched to a gene. Germline CDR1 reads GTSNPN; CDR2 reads SVGIG (reference sequence). The CDR3 totals 13 residues. The CDR3 DNA reads TGTGCCTCGACGGGACAGGGGGCCTATGGCTACACCTTC. This gives the protein CASTGQGAYGYTF.

The chain couples TRBV5-1 to TRBJ2-2; the match to TRBD1 covers 7 bases. The germline CDR1 and CDR2 sequences are SGHRS and YFSETQ. The CDR3 is 17 amino acids. V was clipped by 2 bases and J by 4 bases; unmatched bases: 11. CDR3 DNA sequence: TGCGCCAGCAGCTTAGAAAGGCAGGGGGACGGCACCGGGGAGCTGTTTTTT. Translation gives CASSLERQGDGTGELFF.

The V and J genes are TRBV5-1 and TRBJ2-3; 8 positions match TRBD1. Germline V lookup: CDR1 SGHRS, CDR2 YFSETQ. This CDR3 spans 17 amino acids. Trimming removed 4 bases from V and 2 bases from J; junction bases left unmatched: 12. The CDR3 is CASSKRRGQDYTDTQYF. The CDR3 nucleotides are TGCGCCAGCAGCAAGCGTCGGGGACAGGACTACACAGATACGCAGTATTTT.

This clone has only one observation. V is TRBV7-9 and J is TRBJ1-1; D is uncertain. V gave up 0 bases and J gave up 0 bases, with 14 bases separating them. Germline lookup yields CDR1 SEHNR and CDR2 FQNEAQ (reference sequence). This CDR3 is 17 amino acids long. The DNA of the CDR3 is TGTGCCAGCAGCTTAGCGCCCCTAAGGGAGGTGAACACTGAAGCTTTCTTT. This encodes CASSLAPLREVNTEAFF.

This clone was observed a handful of times. The chain has TRBV5-1 and TRBJ1-1, with 7 bases that match TRBD1. The CDR3 is 15 amino acids. Germline V CDR1 and CDR2: SGHRS, YFSETQ. The V and J ends lost 2 bases and 1 base, in that order; junction bases with no gene match: 5. The CDR3 nucleotides read TGCGCCAGCAGCTTTGGACAGGTTGGGAACACTGAAGCTTTCTTT. It encodes CASSFGQVGNTEAFF.